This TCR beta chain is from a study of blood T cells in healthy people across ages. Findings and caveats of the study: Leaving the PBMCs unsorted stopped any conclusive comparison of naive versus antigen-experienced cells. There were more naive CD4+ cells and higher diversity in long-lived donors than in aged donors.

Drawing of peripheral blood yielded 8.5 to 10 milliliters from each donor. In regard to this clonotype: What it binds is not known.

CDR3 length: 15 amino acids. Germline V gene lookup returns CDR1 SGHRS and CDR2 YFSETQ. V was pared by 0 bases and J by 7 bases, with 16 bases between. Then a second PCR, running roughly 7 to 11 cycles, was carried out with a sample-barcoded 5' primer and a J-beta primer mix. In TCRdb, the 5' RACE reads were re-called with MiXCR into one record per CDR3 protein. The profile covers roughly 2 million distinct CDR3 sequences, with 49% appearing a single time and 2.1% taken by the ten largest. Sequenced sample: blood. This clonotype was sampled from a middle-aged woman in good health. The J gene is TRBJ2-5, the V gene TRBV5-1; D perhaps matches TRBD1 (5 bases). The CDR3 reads CASSLAMTQGGTQYF. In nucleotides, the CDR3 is TGCGCCAGCAGCTTGGCCATGACTCAGGGTGGGACCCAGTACTTC.